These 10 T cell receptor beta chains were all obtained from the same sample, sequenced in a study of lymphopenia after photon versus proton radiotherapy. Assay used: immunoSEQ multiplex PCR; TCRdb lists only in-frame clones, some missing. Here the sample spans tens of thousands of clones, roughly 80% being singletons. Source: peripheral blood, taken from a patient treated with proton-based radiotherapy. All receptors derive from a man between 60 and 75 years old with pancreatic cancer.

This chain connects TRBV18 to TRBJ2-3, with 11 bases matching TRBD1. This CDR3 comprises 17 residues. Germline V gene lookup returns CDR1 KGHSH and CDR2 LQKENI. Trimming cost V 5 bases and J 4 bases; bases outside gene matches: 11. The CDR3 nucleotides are TGTGCCAGCTCATCCTTGGGGGACAGGGGGAACCCAGATACGCAGTATTTT. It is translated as CASSSLGDRGNPDTQYF.

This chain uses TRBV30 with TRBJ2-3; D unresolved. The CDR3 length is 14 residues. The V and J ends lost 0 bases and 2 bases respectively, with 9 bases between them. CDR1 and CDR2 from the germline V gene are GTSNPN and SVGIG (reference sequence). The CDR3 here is CAWSVPLPTDTQYF. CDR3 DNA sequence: TGTGCCTGGAGTGTACCACTTCCCACAGATACGCAGTATTTT.

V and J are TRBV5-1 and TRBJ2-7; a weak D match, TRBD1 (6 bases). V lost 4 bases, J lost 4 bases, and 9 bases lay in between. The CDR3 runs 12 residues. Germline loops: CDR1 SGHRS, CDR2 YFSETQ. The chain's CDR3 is CASSLQGYEQYF. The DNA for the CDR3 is TGCGCCAGCAGCCTACAGGGTTACGAGCAGTACTTC.

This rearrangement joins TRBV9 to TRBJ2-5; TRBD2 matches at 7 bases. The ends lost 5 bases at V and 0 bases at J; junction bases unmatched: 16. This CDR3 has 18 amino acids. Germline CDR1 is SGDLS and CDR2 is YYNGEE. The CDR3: CASSGAGRAGVYQETQYF. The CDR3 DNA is TGTGCCAGCAGTGGAGCTGGGAGGGCCGGGGTGTACCAAGAGACCCAGTACTTC.

The CDR3 coding sequence is TGTGCCAGCAGCCAAACAGGGCCCCAAGAGACCCAGTACTTC. It is translated as CASSQTGPQETQYF. V and J are TRBV5-4 and TRBJ2-5; the D gene is possibly TRBD1 (6 bases). Germline V gene lookup returns CDR1 SGHNT and CDR2 YYREEE (reference sequence). This CDR3 is 14 amino acids long. Trimming left V 4 bases short and J 1 base short, with 11 bases between.

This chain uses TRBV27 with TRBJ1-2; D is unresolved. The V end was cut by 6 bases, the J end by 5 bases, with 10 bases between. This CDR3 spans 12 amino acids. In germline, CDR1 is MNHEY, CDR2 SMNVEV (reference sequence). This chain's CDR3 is CASSADRYGYTF. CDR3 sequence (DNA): TGTGCCAGCAGCGCAGATCGTTATGGCTACACCTTC.

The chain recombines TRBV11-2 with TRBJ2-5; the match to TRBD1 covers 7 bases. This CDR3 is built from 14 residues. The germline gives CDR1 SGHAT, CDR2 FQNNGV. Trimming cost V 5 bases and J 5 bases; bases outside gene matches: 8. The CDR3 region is CASSLDRVEETQYF. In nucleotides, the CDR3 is TGTGCCAGCAGCCTCGACAGGGTCGAGGAGACCCAGTACTTC.

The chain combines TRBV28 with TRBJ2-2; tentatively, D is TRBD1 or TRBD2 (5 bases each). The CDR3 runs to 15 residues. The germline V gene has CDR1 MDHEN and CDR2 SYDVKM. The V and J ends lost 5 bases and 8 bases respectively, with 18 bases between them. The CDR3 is CASSGDQASIGELFF. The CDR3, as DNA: TGTGCCAGCAGTGGGGACCAAGCGTCGATAGGGGAGCTGTTTTTT.

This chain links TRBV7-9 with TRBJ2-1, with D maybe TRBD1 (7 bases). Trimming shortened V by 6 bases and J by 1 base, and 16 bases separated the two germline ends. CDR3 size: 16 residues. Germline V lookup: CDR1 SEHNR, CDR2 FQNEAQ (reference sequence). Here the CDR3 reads CASREGQPFSYNEQFF. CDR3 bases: TGTGCCAGCAGGGAGGGACAGCCCTTTTCCTACAATGAGCAGTTCTTC.

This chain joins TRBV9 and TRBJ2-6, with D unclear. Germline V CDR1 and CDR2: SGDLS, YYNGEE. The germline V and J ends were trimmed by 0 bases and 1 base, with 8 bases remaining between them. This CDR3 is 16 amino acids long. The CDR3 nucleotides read TGTGCCAGCAGCGTAGGCCTGGGGTCTGGGGCCAACGTCCTGACTTTC. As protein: CASSVGLGSGANVLTF.